The 4 T cell receptor beta chains presented below share a single source sample, sequenced in a study of blood T cells in healthy people across ages. A second PCR, run for about 7 to 11 cycles, used a sample-barcoded 5' primer plus a J-beta primer mix. In TCRdb, the 5' RACE reads were re-called with MiXCR into one record per CDR3 protein. The table records about 1 million distinct CDR3 sequences, 35% to 55% of them present only once. The sample comprised blood. The receptors shown here come from a woman aged 60 to 75 in good health.

This clonotype was seen more than once but under ten times. The V and J genes are TRBV20-1 and TRBJ2-4; possibly TRBD1 for D (5 bases). This CDR3 comprises 13 residues. The germline CDR1 and CDR2 sequences are DFQATT and SNEGSKA (reference sequence). Trimming took off 1 base at V and 4 bases at J, with 8 bases between the two ends. CDR3 sequence reads: CSARVRGKNIQYF. The DNA of the CDR3 is TGCAGTGCTAGAGTAAGGGGTAAAAACATTCAGTACTTC.

This clonotype was counted many times. The rearrangement links TRBV29-1 to TRBJ2-5, with TRBD1 identical over 7 bases. V gave up 7 bases and J gave up 5 bases; unmatched junction bases: 7. The CDR3 has 12 residues. Germline V gene lookup returns CDR1 SQVTM and CDR2 ANQGSEA. This chain's CDR3 is CSAAQGMETQYF. The CDR3 DNA follows: TGCAGCGCCGCACAGGGGATGGAGACCCAGTACTTC.

This clonotype turned up a few times. The rearrangement links TRBV5-1 to TRBJ2-7; D might be TRBD1 or TRBD2, each matching 5 bases. The V end lost 4 bases, the J end lost 3 bases, and 14 bases lay between the germline ends. The CDR3 totals 14 residues. The germline CDR1 and CDR2 sequences are SGHRS and YFSETQ. For the CDR3, the DNA is TGCGCCAGCAGCGCCCGGGACGGATTCTACGAGCAGTACTTC. Translation: CASSARDGFYEQYF.

The J gene is TRBJ2-5, the V gene TRBV11-2; 7 bases are a match to TRBD2. Germline CDR1 reads SGHAT; CDR2 reads FQNNGV. The CDR3 loop spans 16 amino acids. V gave up 0 bases and J gave up 11 bases; unmatched junction bases: 15. CDR3 bases: TGTGCCAGCAGCTTAGATCTGGCTAGCGGCAGAAATGAGCAGTACTTC. Translated, it gives CASSLDLASGRNEQYF.